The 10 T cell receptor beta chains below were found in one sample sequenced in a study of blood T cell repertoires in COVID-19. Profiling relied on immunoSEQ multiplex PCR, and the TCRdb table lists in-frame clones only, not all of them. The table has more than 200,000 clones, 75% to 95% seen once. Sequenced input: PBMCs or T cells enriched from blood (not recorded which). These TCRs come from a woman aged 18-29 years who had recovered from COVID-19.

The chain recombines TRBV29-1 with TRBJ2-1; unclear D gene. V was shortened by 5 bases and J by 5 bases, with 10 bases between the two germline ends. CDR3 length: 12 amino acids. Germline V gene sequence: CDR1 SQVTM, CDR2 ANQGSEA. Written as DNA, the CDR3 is TGCAGCGTTTCCCAGTTTGACAATGAGCAGTTCTTC. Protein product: CSVSQFDNEQFF.

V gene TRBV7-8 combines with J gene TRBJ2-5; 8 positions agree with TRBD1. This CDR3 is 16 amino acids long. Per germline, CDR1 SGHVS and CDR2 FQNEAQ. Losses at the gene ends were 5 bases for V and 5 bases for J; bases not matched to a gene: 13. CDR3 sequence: CASSNRQGSAKETQYF. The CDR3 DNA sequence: TGTGCCAGCAGCAACCGACAGGGGTCGGCAAAGGAGACCCAGTACTTC.

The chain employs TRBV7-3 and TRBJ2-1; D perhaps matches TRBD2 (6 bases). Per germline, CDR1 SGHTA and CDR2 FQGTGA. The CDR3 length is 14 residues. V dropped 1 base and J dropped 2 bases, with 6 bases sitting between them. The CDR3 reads CASSLSGAYNEQFF. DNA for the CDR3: TGTGCCAGCAGCTTAAGCGGGGCCTACAATGAGCAGTTCTTC.

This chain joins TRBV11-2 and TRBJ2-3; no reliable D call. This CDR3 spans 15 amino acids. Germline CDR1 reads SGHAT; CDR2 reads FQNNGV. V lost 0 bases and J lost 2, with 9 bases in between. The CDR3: CASSLDRLNTDTQYF. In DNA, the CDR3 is TGTGCCAGCAGCTTAGATCGCCTAAACACAGATACGCAGTATTTT.

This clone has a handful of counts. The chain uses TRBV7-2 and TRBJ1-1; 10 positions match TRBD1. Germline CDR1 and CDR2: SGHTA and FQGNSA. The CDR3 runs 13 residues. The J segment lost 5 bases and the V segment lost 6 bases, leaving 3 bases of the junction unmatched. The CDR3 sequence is CASRGQGSTEAFF. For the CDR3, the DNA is TGTGCCAGCAGGGGACAGGGGAGTACTGAAGCTTTCTTT.

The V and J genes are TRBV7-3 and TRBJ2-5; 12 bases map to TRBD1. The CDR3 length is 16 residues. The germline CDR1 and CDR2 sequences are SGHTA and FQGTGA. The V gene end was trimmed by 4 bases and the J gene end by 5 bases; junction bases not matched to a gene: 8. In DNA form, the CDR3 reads TGTGCCAGCAGCTCGTCCGGGACAGGGGGCACGGAGACCCAGTACTTC. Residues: CASSSSGTGGTETQYF. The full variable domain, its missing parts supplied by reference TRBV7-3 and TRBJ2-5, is GAGVSQTPSNKVTEKGKYVELRCDPISGHTALYWYRQSLGQGPEFLIYFQGTGAADDSGLPNDRFFAVRPEGSVSTLKIQRTERGDSAVYLCASSSSGTGGTETQYFGPGTRLLVL.

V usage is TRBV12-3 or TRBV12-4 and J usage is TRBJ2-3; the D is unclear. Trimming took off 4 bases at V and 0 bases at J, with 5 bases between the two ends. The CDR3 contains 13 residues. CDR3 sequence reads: CASSSTSTDTQYF. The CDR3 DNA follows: TGTGCCAGCAGTTCGACTAGCACAGATACGCAGTATTTT.

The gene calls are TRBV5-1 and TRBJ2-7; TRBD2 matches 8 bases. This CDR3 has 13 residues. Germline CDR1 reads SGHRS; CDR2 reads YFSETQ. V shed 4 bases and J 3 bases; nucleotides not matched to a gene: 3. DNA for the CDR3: TGCGCCAGCAGCACCGGGACTAGCTACGAGCAGTACTTC. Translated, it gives CASSTGTSYEQYF.

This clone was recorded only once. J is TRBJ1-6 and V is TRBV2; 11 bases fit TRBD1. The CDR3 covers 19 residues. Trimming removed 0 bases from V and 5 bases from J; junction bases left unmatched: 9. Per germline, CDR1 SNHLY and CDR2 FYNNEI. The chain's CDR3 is CASSEAWTGGFSNNSPLHF. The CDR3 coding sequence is TGTGCCAGCAGTGAAGCCTGGACAGGGGGCTTTTCGAATAATTCACCCCTCCACTTT.

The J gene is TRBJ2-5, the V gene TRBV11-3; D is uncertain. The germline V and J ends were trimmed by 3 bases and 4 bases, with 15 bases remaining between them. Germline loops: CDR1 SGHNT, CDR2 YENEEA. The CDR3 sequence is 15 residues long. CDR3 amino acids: CASSFGEQPPETQYF. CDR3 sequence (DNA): TGTGCCAGCAGCTTTGGTGAACAGCCACCAGAGACCCAGTACTTC.